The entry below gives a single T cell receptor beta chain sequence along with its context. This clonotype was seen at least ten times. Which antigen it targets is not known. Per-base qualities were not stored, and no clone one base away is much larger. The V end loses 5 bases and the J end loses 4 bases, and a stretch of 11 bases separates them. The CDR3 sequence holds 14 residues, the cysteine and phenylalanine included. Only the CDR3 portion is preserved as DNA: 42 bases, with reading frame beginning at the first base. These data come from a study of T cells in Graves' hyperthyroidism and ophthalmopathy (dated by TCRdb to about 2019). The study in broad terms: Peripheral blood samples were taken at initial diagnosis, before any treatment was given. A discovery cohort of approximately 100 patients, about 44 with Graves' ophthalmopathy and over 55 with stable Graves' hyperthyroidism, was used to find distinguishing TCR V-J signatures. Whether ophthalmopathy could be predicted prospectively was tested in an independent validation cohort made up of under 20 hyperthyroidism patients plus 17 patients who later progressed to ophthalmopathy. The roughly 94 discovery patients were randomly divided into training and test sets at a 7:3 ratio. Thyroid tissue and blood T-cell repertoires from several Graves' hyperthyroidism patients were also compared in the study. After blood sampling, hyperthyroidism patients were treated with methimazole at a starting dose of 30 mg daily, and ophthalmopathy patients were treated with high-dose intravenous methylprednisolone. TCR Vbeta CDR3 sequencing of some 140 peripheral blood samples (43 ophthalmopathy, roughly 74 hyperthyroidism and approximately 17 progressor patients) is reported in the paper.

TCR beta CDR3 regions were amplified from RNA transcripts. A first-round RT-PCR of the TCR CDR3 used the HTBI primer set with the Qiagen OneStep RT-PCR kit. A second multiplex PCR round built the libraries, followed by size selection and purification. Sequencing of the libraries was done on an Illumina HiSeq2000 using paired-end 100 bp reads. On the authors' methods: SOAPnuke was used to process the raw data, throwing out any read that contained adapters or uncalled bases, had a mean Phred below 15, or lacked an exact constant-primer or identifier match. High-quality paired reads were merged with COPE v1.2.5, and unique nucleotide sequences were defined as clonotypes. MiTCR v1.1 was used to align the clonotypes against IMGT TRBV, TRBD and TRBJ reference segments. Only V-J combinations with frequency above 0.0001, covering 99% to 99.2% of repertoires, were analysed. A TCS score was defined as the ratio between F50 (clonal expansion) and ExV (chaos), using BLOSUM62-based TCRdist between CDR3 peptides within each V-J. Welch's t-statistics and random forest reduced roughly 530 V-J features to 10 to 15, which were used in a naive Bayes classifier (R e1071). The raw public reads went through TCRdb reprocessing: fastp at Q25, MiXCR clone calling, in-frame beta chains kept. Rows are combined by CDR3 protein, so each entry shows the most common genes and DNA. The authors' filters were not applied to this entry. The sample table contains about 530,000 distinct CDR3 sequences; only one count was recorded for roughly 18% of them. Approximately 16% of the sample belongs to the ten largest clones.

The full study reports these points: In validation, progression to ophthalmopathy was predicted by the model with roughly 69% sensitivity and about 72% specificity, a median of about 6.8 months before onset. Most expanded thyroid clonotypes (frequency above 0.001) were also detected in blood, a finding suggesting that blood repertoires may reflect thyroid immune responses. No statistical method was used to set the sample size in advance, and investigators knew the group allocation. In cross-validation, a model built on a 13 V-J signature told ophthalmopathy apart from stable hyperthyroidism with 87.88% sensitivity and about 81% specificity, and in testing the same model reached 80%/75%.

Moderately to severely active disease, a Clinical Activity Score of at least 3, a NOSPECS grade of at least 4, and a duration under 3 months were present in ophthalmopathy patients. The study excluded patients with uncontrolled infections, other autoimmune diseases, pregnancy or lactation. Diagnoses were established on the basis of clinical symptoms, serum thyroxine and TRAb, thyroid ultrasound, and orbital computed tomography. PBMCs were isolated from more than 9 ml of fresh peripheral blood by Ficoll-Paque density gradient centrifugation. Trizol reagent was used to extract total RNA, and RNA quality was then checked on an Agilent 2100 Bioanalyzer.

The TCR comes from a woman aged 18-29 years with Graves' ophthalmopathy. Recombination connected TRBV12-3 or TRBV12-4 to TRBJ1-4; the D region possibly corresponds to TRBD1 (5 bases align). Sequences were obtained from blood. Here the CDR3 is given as CASSERGGNEKLFF. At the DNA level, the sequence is TGTGCCAGCAGTGAGAGGGGCGGTAATGAAAAACTGTTTTTT.